Listed below are T cell receptor beta chains from one sample, sequenced in a study of sequential checkpoint blockade in melanoma. Here immunoSEQ multiplex PCR was the method, and the copy in TCRdb shows in-frame clones only, minus some. The table shows nearly 11,000 clones, with around 84% occurring only once. Sequenced material: CD8+ T cells sorted from blood (inferred from file names), taken from a patient given nivolumab and ipilimumab in sequence. These TCRs come from a human donor with melanoma. Both conserved end residues are part of each CDR3. A D gene is named only where the DNA matches it firmly. Only part of the rows carry a size: once, few, many, or a class if the clone is expanded.

D,V,size,J,CDR3,DNA
TRBD2,TRBV4-2,-,TRBJ2-3,CASSQGTSGYTDTQYF,TGTGCCAGCAGCCAAGGGACTAGCGGATACACAGATACGCAGTATTTT
-,TRBV21-1,-,TRBJ2-2,CASSKKQPQGALTGELFF,TGTGCCAGCAGCAAAAAGCAGCCCCAGGGGGCGTTAACCGGGGAGCTGTTTTTT
-,TRBV19,-,TRBJ2-5,CASSIDGRGQETQYF,TGTGCCAGTAGTATAGACGGCAGGGGCCAAGAGACCCAGTACTTC
-,TRBV5-5,-,TRBJ1-2,CASSLGREGYYGYTF,TGTGCCAGCAGCTTGGGGCGGGAGGGTTACTATGGCTACACCTTC
-,TRBV4-1,-,TRBJ2-7,CASSQVSTGAYEQYF,TGCGCCAGCAGCCAAGTATCCACAGGAGCTTACGAGCAGTACTTC
-,TRBV19,once,TRBJ2-3,CASSIRVRRTDTQYF,TGTGCCAGTAGTATCAGGGTGAGGCGCACAGATACGCAGTATTTT
TRBD1,TRBV15,-,TRBJ2-4,CATSRGRTGENIQYF,TGTGCCACCAGCAGAGGGAGGACAGGTGAAAACATTCAGTACTTC
TRBD2,TRBV28,-,TRBJ2-7,CASRIQAGGRYEQYF,TGTGCCAGCAGAATTCAAGCGGGAGGCCGCTACGAGCAGTACTTC
TRBD2,TRBV5-1,few,TRBJ2-5,CASSPLIAGGGETQYF,TGCGCCAGCAGCCCATTGATAGCGGGGGGAGGAGAGACCCAGTACTTC
TRBD1,TRBV11-2,-,TRBJ1-2,CASSLDPGTGGHTYGYTF,TGTGCCAGCAGCTTAGATCCCGGGACAGGGGGACATACCTATGGCTACACCTTC
-,TRBV5-1,-,TRBJ2-7,CASSLTGYEQYF,TGCGCCAGCAGCTTGACGGGCTACGAGCAGTACTTC
-,TRBV6-4,-,TRBJ1-5,CASSEEGGSNQPQHF,TGTGCCAGCAGTGAAGAGGGAGGGAGTAATCAGCCCCAGCATTTT
-,TRBV6-4,-,TRBJ1-1,CASSNTVEMNTEAFF,TGTGCCAGCAGTAATACCGTAGAGATGAACACTGAAGCTTTCTTT
TRBD2,TRBV4-2,-,TRBJ2-2,CASSPRGDGELFF,TGTGCCAGCAGCCCACGGGGGGACGGGGAGCTGTTTTTT
TRBD2,TRBV5-4,-,TRBJ2-5,CASSLKREVGETQYF,TGTGCCAGCAGCTTGAAGCGGGAGGTCGGAGAGACCCAGTACTTC
TRBD2,TRBV11-2,-,TRBJ2-2,CASSLESSGGGTGELFF,TGTGCCAGCAGCTTAGAGTCTAGCGGGGGGGGAACCGGGGAGCTGTTTTTT
-,TRBV7-9,-,TRBJ1-5,CASSFTGHNQPQHF,TGTGCCAGCAGTTTTACAGGGCACAATCAGCCCCAGCATTTT